A single sample gave rise to the 4 T cell receptor beta chains below, sequenced in a study of Ad26.COV2.S vaccination and SARS-CoV-2 variants. Assay: immunoSEQ multiplex PCR; the TCRdb copy retains only in-frame clones and omits some. The sample lists about 680,000 clones; 89% were seen once. Stated treatment: roughly 20 received Ad26.COV2.S at low or high dose, single or two shots; a few received placebo; per-sample allocation not given. All samples were drawn on day 63, counting from the first vaccine or placebo injection. Here the sequenced sample was peripheral blood, taken in a trial of Ad26.COV2.S vaccine versus placebo. These receptors came from a person aged 18-60 years who received the Ad26.COV2.S COVID-19 vaccine or a placebo.

The genes are TRBV25-1 and TRBJ1-6; TRBD1 agrees at 11 bases. The junction had 6 bases not matched to a gene; V was cut back by 4 bases and J by 10 bases. Germline V gene data show CDR1 as MGHDK and CDR2 as SYGVNS. The CDR3 sequence is 15 residues long. This CDR3 is CASSAPGQGGSPLHF. The CDR3 DNA reads TGTGCCAGCAGTGCCCCGGGACAGGGGGGATCACCCCTCCACTTT.

The V call is TRBV29-1, the J call TRBJ2-7, with 7 bases that match TRBD1. V trimming: 1 base; J trimming: 4 bases; junction bases outside the gene matches: 10. Germline V gene lookup returns CDR1 SQVTM and CDR2 ANQGSEA. There are 15 residues in the CDR3. CDR3 sequence (DNA): TGCAGCGTTGAAGTTCCGGACAGGCCTCAGTACGAGCAGTACTTC. It is translated as CSVEVPDRPQYEQYF.

This chain links TRBV7-9 with TRBJ1-1, with a tentative D call TRBD1 (5 bases). The CDR3 loop spans 15 amino acids. V lost 5 bases to trimming and J lost 1 base, with 14 bases between them. Per germline, CDR1 SEHNR and CDR2 FQNEAQ (reference sequence). Written as DNA, the CDR3 is TGTGCCAGCAGCCCCTGGGGACCGGGGAACACTGAAGCTTTCTTT. It yields the protein CASSPWGPGNTEAFF.

CDR3 loop: CATAPGDSNQPQHF. Written as DNA, the CDR3 is TGTGCCACCGCGCCGGGGGATAGCAATCAGCCCCAGCATTTT. The chain carries TRBV5-4 and TRBJ1-5; possibly TRBD1 for D (5 bases). Germline values: CDR1 SGHNT, CDR2 YYREEE (reference sequence). V lost 9 bases to trimming and J lost 0 bases, with 13 bases between them. CDR3 length: 14 residues.